Many counts were recorded for the clone carrying this TCR beta chain. Its antigen is as yet unknown. This record comes from a study of CD8 T cells in ankylosing spondylitis. General study points: As reported, disease-linked clones showed significant enrichment in matched ankylosing spondylitis synovial fluid. Ankylosing spondylitis blood appeared to carry a characteristic TCR beta motif of roughly 8 highly homologous variants.

Researchers built TCR beta libraries using quantitative 5'-RACE with molecular barcodes. TCRdb independently ran MiXCR on the 5' RACE reads; one entry per CDR3 protein. Here the sample spans 300,000 to 400,000 distinct CDR3 sequences, around a tenth being singletons. Germline V gene lookup returns CDR1 MNHNY and CDR2 SVGAGI (reference sequence). The length of the CDR3 is 12 residues. Trimming removed 10 bases at V and 7 bases at J, with 13 bases between. The chain has TRBV6-6 and TRBJ2-2; D is ambiguous. What was sequenced was blood, either unsorted or a sorted T cell fraction (not recorded which). The receptor's source is a female donor with ankylosing spondylitis or in good health (not recorded which). This CDR3 is CANLPYHGELFF. As DNA, the CDR3 is TGTGCCAACTTACCTTACCACGGGGAGCTGTTTTTT.